These 6 T cell receptor beta chains came from one sample sequenced in a study of shared clonotypes between healthy human individuals. Clones were sequenced by immunoSEQ multiplex PCR, and TCRdb holds only the in-frame ones, with some missing. The data show approximately 1,000,000 clones, with 70% to 85% seen just once and 0.89% held by the top ten. The specimen was memory CD4+ T cells from PBMCs. The subset denotes: CD45RA-negative fraction. These receptors were collected from a man younger than 30 in good health. Some clones in this sample may be carry-over from other donors' samples.

This clone showed up just a few times. The CDR3 sequence: CASSAAGGPDTQYF. The CDR3 coding sequence is TGTGCCAGCAGCGCAGCGGGAGGGCCGGATACGCAGTATTTT. The chain joins TRBV11-1 to TRBJ2-3; the match to TRBD2 covers 10 bases. CDR1 is SGHAT, CDR2 FQDESV, per germline (reference sequence). V gave up 5 bases and J gave up 6 bases; unmatched junction bases: 5. The CDR3 is made up of 14 amino acids.

This chain joins TRBV7-3 and TRBJ2-7; unclear D gene. Germline values: CDR1 SGHTA, CDR2 FQGTGA. The length of the CDR3 is 14 residues. Trimming pared 0 bases from V and 2 bases from J, leaving 8 bases between. The CDR3 DNA sequence: TGTGCCAGCAGCTTAACGAACGGGCCCTACGAGCAGTACTTC. Translation gives CASSLTNGPYEQYF. Filled out from reference TRBV7-3 and TRBJ2-7, the complete variable domain reads GAGVSQTPSNKVTEKGKYVELRCDPISGHTALYWYRQSLGQGPEFLIYFQGTGAADDSGLPNDRFFAVRPEGSVSTLKIQRTERGDSAVYLCASSLTNGPYEQYFGPGTRLTVT.

This chain joins TRBV7-3 and TRBJ1-1, with TRBD1 matching over 8 bases. The CDR3 is 15 residues long. Germline CDR1 is SGHTA and CDR2 is FQGTGA. With V trimmed by 5 bases and J by 8 bases, 13 bases remained unmatched. The CDR3 nucleotides read TGTGCCAGCAGCCGCACCGGGACAGGACAATCCGAAGCTTTCTTT. Its translation is CASSRTGTGQSEAFF.

The sample holds many counts of this clone. The chain recombines TRBV28 with TRBJ2-7, with a possible D match to TRBD1 (6 bases). The CDR3 covers 14 residues. V shed 2 bases and J shed 5 bases, with 13 bases lying between them. Germline assignment: CDR1 MDHEN and CDR2 SYDVKM. CDR3 DNA: TGTGCCAGCAGTTTAATGGGGGCGCGCCACGAGCAGTACTTC. Encoded protein: CASSLMGARHEQYF. Based on the CDR3 plus reference TRBV28 and TRBJ2-7, the full variable domain is DVKVTQSSRYLVKRTGEKVFLECVQDMDHENMFWYRQDPGLGLRLIYFSYDVKMKEKGDIPEGYSVSREKKERFSLILESASTNQTSMYLCASSLMGARHEQYFGPGTRLTVT.

This rearrangement joins TRBV5-1 to TRBJ1-4, with TRBD1 as a possible D gene (5 bases). V lost 4 bases to trimming and J lost 8 bases, with 18 bases between them. Germline lookup yields CDR1 SGHRS and CDR2 YFSETQ. The CDR3 runs to 15 residues. In DNA, the CDR3 is TGCGCCAGCAGCCCTGTTGGGACTGGCGAGGAAAAACTGTTTTTT. Protein sequence: CASSPVGTGEEKLFF.

V gene TRBV18 combines with J gene TRBJ1-2; maybe TRBD1 (6 bases). Germline CDR1 is KGHSH and CDR2 is LQKENI. V lost 2 bases to trimming and J lost 10 bases, with 17 bases between them. The CDR3 contains 14 residues. The CDR3 spells CASSPSDRSQIYTF. The CDR3 coding sequence is TGTGCCAGCTCACCATCCGACAGGTCGCAGATCTACACCTTC.